Listed below are T cell receptor beta chains from one sample, sequenced in a study of T cell repertoires in cytomegalovirus infection. MiXCR was run by TCRdb on the reads, yielding one entry per CDR3 protein. The sample contains 700,000 to 950,000 distinct CDR3 sequences, 32% of which appear only once. These receptors are not linked to any known antigen. The source was cultured CD8+ T cells from PBMCs, collected from culture after CMV antigen stimulation. These receptors all come from a human donor in good health (CMV status not recorded). Some clones in this sample may be carry-over from other donors' samples. The CDR3 runs from the conserved cysteine through the conserved F or W. The D gene is left open where the match is weak. Clone size is stated in some rows and not others, as once, few, many or a class when expanded.

d_gene: .; v_gene: TRBV7-2; abundance: many; j_gene: TRBJ2-5; CDR3nt: TGTGCCAGCAGCTTGGAGTCCCTTTTCGCTGGAGAGACCCAGTACTTC; CDR3aa: CASSLESLFAGETQYF
d_gene: TRBD1; v_gene: TRBV12-3/TRBV12-4; abundance: few; j_gene: TRBJ2-1; CDR3nt: TGTGCCAGCAGTGACGTAAGGGACAGGGGCTGGGATGAGCAGTTCTTC; CDR3aa: CASSDVRDRGWDEQFF
d_gene: TRBD1; v_gene: TRBV27; abundance: .; j_gene: TRBJ2-1; CDR3nt: TGTGCCAGCAGTTTATCCGGACAGGGGGAGTTCTTC; CDR3aa: CASSLSGQGEFF
d_gene: TRBD1; v_gene: TRBV7-9; abundance: few; j_gene: TRBJ1-4; CDR3nt: TGTGCCAGCAGCTTCCAGGGGGCGGGTGAAAAACTGTTTTTT; CDR3aa: CASSFQGAGEKLFF
d_gene: TRBD1; v_gene: TRBV18; abundance: few; j_gene: TRBJ2-2; CDR3nt: TGTGCCAGCTCACCACGACAGGGAACAAACACCGGGGAGCTGTTTTTT; CDR3aa: CASSPRQGTNTGELFF
d_gene: .; v_gene: TRBV12-3/TRBV12-4; abundance: .; j_gene: TRBJ2-1; CDR3nt: TGTGCCAGCAGTGAGGGGACCAATGAGCAGTTCTTC; CDR3aa: CASSEGTNEQFF
d_gene: .; v_gene: TRBV27; abundance: .; j_gene: TRBJ2-1; CDR3nt: TGTGCCAGCAGTCCTAGGGCAGTATACGAGCAGTTCTTC; CDR3aa: CASSPRAVYEQFF
d_gene: .; v_gene: TRBV6-2/TRBV6-3; abundance: .; j_gene: TRBJ2-5; CDR3nt: TGTGCCTCTCACCTTGGGGGAATTGAGACCCAGTACTTC; CDR3aa: CASHLGGIETQYF
d_gene: TRBD2; v_gene: TRBV19; abundance: few; j_gene: TRBJ2-1; CDR3nt: TGTGCCAGTGGGGGACTAGCGCACCCCAATGAGCAGTTCTTC; CDR3aa: CASGGLAHPNEQFF
d_gene: .; v_gene: TRBV5-4; abundance: .; j_gene: TRBJ2-1; CDR3nt: TGTGCCAGCACGACCGACCGAGGGGTCAATGAGCAGTTCTTC; CDR3aa: CASTTDRGVNEQFF
d_gene: .; v_gene: TRBV7-8; abundance: .; j_gene: TRBJ2-3; CDR3nt: TGTGCCAGCAGCTTAGTAACTAGTGGGGGGAAAGATACGCAGTATTTT; CDR3aa: CASSLVTSGGKDTQYF
d_gene: .; v_gene: TRBV7-6; abundance: few; j_gene: TRBJ2-7; CDR3nt: TGTGCCAGCAGCGTCATTCGGGGGAACCACTACGAGCAGTACTTC; CDR3aa: CASSVIRGNHYEQYF
d_gene: .; v_gene: TRBV27; abundance: .; j_gene: TRBJ2-1; CDR3nt: TGTGCCAGCAGTTTATGGCCCCCCGGCAGCTCCTACAATGAGCAGTTCTTC; CDR3aa: CASSLWPPGSSYNEQFF
d_gene: TRBD1; v_gene: TRBV20-1; abundance: few; j_gene: TRBJ1-5; CDR3nt: TGCAGTGCTAGAGTCGGGGACAGGGGATATAGCAATCAGCCCCAGCATTTT; CDR3aa: CSARVGDRGYSNQPQHF
d_gene: .; v_gene: TRBV7-9; abundance: .; j_gene: TRBJ1-4; CDR3nt: TGTGCCAGCAGCACCAGTCGGGCGCTAGATAATGAAAAACTGTTTTTT; CDR3aa: CASSTSRALDNEKLFF
d_gene: .; v_gene: TRBV12-3/TRBV12-4; abundance: .; j_gene: TRBJ2-7; CDR3nt: TGTGCCAGCAGTTTTAACCGGAGGGCCGAGCAGTACTTC; CDR3aa: CASSFNRRAEQYF
d_gene: .; v_gene: TRBV20-1; abundance: .; j_gene: TRBJ2-6; CDR3nt: TGCAGTGCGAGGGAAATCGGGGCCAACGTCCTGACTTTC; CDR3aa: CSAREIGANVLTF
d_gene: TRBD2; v_gene: TRBV28; abundance: few; j_gene: TRBJ2-1; CDR3nt: TGTGCCAGCAGTTACGGACCGACTAGCGGGAGTTACAATGAGCAGTTCTTC; CDR3aa: CASSYGPTSGSYNEQFF
d_gene: .; v_gene: TRBV25-1; abundance: few; j_gene: TRBJ2-1; CDR3nt: TGTGCCAGCAGTGACGACAGGAGCTCCTACAATGAGCAGTTCTTC; CDR3aa: CASSDDRSSYNEQFF
d_gene: .; v_gene: TRBV20-1; abundance: .; j_gene: TRBJ2-7; CDR3nt: TGCAGTGCTTTCCCAGGTGACCGCCTCTCCTACGAGCAGTACTTC; CDR3aa: CSAFPGDRLSYEQYF
d_gene: .; v_gene: TRBV7-9; abundance: .; j_gene: TRBJ1-3; CDR3nt: TGTGCCAGCAGCTACTCGACGGACCCCAGCTCTGGAAACACCATATATTTT; CDR3aa: CASSYSTDPSSGNTIYF
d_gene: .; v_gene: TRBV4-1; abundance: .; j_gene: TRBJ1-1; CDR3nt: TGCGCCAGCAGCCAAGATGGGGGGGGCCAGACTGAAGCTTTCTTT; CDR3aa: CASSQDGGGQTEAFF
d_gene: .; v_gene: TRBV29-1; abundance: .; j_gene: TRBJ2-1; CDR3nt: TGCAGCGTTGAATTGGGGTATGGGCTCGATGAGCAGTTCTTC; CDR3aa: CSVELGYGLDEQFF
d_gene: TRBD1; v_gene: TRBV6-1; abundance: .; j_gene: TRBJ2-1; CDR3nt: TGTGCCAGCAGTGAACCAGGGGGCTTCAATGAGCAGTTCTTC; CDR3aa: CASSEPGGFNEQFF
d_gene: TRBD2; v_gene: TRBV9; abundance: .; j_gene: TRBJ2-2; CDR3nt: TGTGCCAGCAGCACCCCTAGCGGGGGGGATACCGGGGAGCTGTTTTTT; CDR3aa: CASSTPSGGDTGELFF
d_gene: .; v_gene: TRBV28; abundance: .; j_gene: TRBJ2-1; CDR3nt: TGTGCCTCCTCCCGGCCCCAGAATGAGCAGTTCTTC; CDR3aa: CASSRPQNEQFF
d_gene: TRBD1; v_gene: TRBV7-6; abundance: many; j_gene: TRBJ2-5; CDR3nt: TGTGCCAGCAGCTTTCAGGGGGCGGTGATAGAGACCCAGTACTTC; CDR3aa: CASSFQGAVIETQYF
d_gene: .; v_gene: TRBV4-1; abundance: .; j_gene: TRBJ1-3; CDR3nt: TGCACCAGCAGCCGCTGGTTCTCCTCTGGAAACACCATATATTTT; CDR3aa: CTSSRWFSSGNTIYF
d_gene: .; v_gene: TRBV7-9; abundance: many; j_gene: TRBJ1-2; CDR3nt: TGTGCCAGCAGCTTACCCGACAACTATGGCTACACCTTC; CDR3aa: CASSLPDNYGYTF
d_gene: TRBD2; v_gene: TRBV7-9; abundance: .; j_gene: TRBJ2-2; CDR3nt: TGTGCCAGCAGCTCCCCCCTGGTACAGCGGGGAGGCGGGGAGCTGTTTTTT; CDR3aa: CASSSPLVQRGGGELFF
d_gene: TRBD1; v_gene: TRBV7-4; abundance: few; j_gene: TRBJ1-1; CDR3nt: TGTGCCAGCAGCGCCTGGGGACAGGGGTCGGGGGCATATGCTTTCTTT; CDR3aa: CASSAWGQGSGAYAFF
d_gene: .; v_gene: TRBV6-5; abundance: few; j_gene: TRBJ2-1; CDR3nt: TGTGCCAGCACCCTGCGGGCGGACTTGCACAATGAGCAGTTCTTC; CDR3aa: CASTLRADLHNEQFF
d_gene: .; v_gene: TRBV12-3/TRBV12-4; abundance: few; j_gene: TRBJ1-1; CDR3nt: TGTGCCATAGTCCGGGACAATTCAACTGAAGCTTTCTTT; CDR3aa: CAIVRDNSTEAFF
d_gene: TRBD1; v_gene: TRBV7-2; abundance: few; j_gene: TRBJ1-1; CDR3nt: TGTGCCAGCAGCTTACGACAGGGGGCGCCGGAAGCTTTCTTT; CDR3aa: CASSLRQGAPEAFF
d_gene: TRBD1; v_gene: TRBV7-9; abundance: few; j_gene: TRBJ1-1; CDR3nt: TGTGCCAGCACTAGGGACAGGGGATGGGCTGAAGCTTTCTTT; CDR3aa: CASTRDRGWAEAFF
d_gene: TRBD2; v_gene: TRBV3-1; abundance: few; j_gene: TRBJ2-4; CDR3nt: TGTGCCAGCGGTAGCGGGGGGCCCCAGTACTTC; CDR3aa: CASGSGGPQYF
d_gene: TRBD1; v_gene: TRBV10-1; abundance: few; j_gene: TRBJ1-5; CDR3nt: TGCGCCAGCAGTGAGCCCCCACAGGGGAAACATCATCCCCAGCATTTT; CDR3aa: CASSEPPQGKHHPQHF
d_gene: .; v_gene: TRBV4-1; abundance: .; j_gene: TRBJ1-2; CDR3nt: TGTGTCAGCAGCCAAGACGTCAGTGCAGGTCCTGATGGCTACACCTTC; CDR3aa: CVSSQDVSAGPDGYTF
d_gene: TRBD2; v_gene: TRBV11-3; abundance: few; j_gene: TRBJ2-2; CDR3nt: TGTGCCAGCAGCTTAGGACTAGCGGGGTACACCGGGGAGCTGTTTTTT; CDR3aa: CASSLGLAGYTGELFF
d_gene: .; v_gene: TRBV7-9; abundance: few; j_gene: TRBJ2-7; CDR3nt: TGTGCCAGCAGCTTCCTGGCAGGGCTGTACGAGCAGTACTTC; CDR3aa: CASSFLAGLYEQYF
d_gene: .; v_gene: TRBV7-9; abundance: .; j_gene: TRBJ1-4; CDR3nt: TGTGCCAGCAGCTTAGCCCTCGGGGGCCCTAATGAAAAACTGTTTTTT; CDR3aa: CASSLALGGPNEKLFF
d_gene: .; v_gene: TRBV7-2; abundance: once; j_gene: TRBJ1-4; CDR3nt: TGTGCCGGCAGCTCAGGCGTGGGGCGGGTAGTCGATGAAAAACTGTTTTTT; CDR3aa: CAGSSGVGRVVDEKLFF
d_gene: TRBD1; v_gene: TRBV27; abundance: .; j_gene: TRBJ2-5; CDR3nt: TGTGCCAGCGGACTTCCGGGACAGGGCGCAGAGACCCAGTACTTC; CDR3aa: CASGLPGQGAETQYF
d_gene: TRBD2; v_gene: TRBV5-4; abundance: .; j_gene: TRBJ2-7; CDR3nt: TGTGCCAGCAGGGCGGGGGGCGCCTACGAGCAGTACTTC; CDR3aa: CASRAGGAYEQYF
d_gene: TRBD1; v_gene: TRBV27; abundance: few; j_gene: TRBJ1-4; CDR3nt: TGTGCCAGCAGTTTAAGGGCCAGGGGGCTTACTAATGAAAAACTGTTTTTT; CDR3aa: CASSLRARGLTNEKLFF
d_gene: .; v_gene: TRBV12-3/TRBV12-4; abundance: .; j_gene: TRBJ2-7; CDR3nt: TGTGCCAGCAGCCTGATCGGGGGCTCCTACGAGCAGTACTTC; CDR3aa: CASSLIGGSYEQYF
d_gene: .; v_gene: TRBV19; abundance: few; j_gene: TRBJ1-1; CDR3nt: TGTGCCAGTAGTATGAGGGGACGGCTGAACACTGAAGCTTTCTTT; CDR3aa: CASSMRGRLNTEAFF
d_gene: TRBD1; v_gene: TRBV19; abundance: .; j_gene: TRBJ2-7; CDR3nt: TGTGCCAGTAGTGACAGGGGTGCCTACGAGCAGTACTTC; CDR3aa: CASSDRGAYEQYF
d_gene: .; v_gene: TRBV6-1; abundance: few; j_gene: TRBJ2-6; CDR3nt: TGTGCCAGCAGTGAAGCGCTTTTGGAGAGCTCTGGGGCCAACGTCCTGACTTTC; CDR3aa: CASSEALLESSGANVLTF
d_gene: .; v_gene: TRBV20-1; abundance: .; j_gene: TRBJ2-1; CDR3nt: TGCAGTGCTCGGACTAACAATGAGCAGTTCTTC; CDR3aa: CSARTNNEQFF
d_gene: TRBD2; v_gene: TRBV7-4; abundance: few; j_gene: TRBJ2-1; CDR3nt: TGTGCCAGCAGCTTAGGGGGACTAGCGGACAATGAGCAGTTCTTC; CDR3aa: CASSLGGLADNEQFF
d_gene: .; v_gene: TRBV6-5; abundance: .; j_gene: TRBJ1-1; CDR3nt: TGTGCCAGCAGTTACTCCGCCTCATTCCTCACTGAAGCTTTCTTT; CDR3aa: CASSYSASFLTEAFF
d_gene: TRBD1; v_gene: TRBV27; abundance: few; j_gene: TRBJ2-7; CDR3nt: TGTGCCAGCAGTTTATTGATCAAACAGGGGACCCACGAGCAGTACTTC; CDR3aa: CASSLLIKQGTHEQYF
d_gene: TRBD1; v_gene: TRBV5-1; abundance: .; j_gene: TRBJ1-6; CDR3nt: TGCGCCAGCAGCCTTGGGGAGCCACCGGGACAGAGAGATTCACCCCTCCACTTT; CDR3aa: CASSLGEPPGQRDSPLHF
d_gene: .; v_gene: TRBV6-5; abundance: .; j_gene: TRBJ2-2; CDR3nt: TGTGCCAGCAGTTACTCCGGGGGCGCGGAGCTGAACACCGGGGAGCTGTTTTTT; CDR3aa: CASSYSGGAELNTGELFF